This T cell receptor (beta chain) comes out of a study of blood T cell repertoires in COVID-19. Study-level background: The United States, Italy and Spain supplied acute and convalescent COVID-19 samples.

Generated by immunoSEQ multiplex PCR, the TCRdb table keeps only in-frame clones and is missing some. The data show about 100,000 clones, around 64% seen once. The CDR3 covers 11 residues. Between the trimmed V and J ends, which lost 0 bases and 13 bases, there was a span of 8 bases. Germline CDR1 and CDR2: MNHEY and SVGEGT. The J gene is TRBJ2-3, the V gene TRBV6-2 or TRBV6-3; no firm D call. The sequenced material came from peripheral blood. This TCR came from a woman between 40 and 50 years old with acute or convalescent COVID-19. In DNA, the CDR3 is TGTGCCAGCAGTTACTCGGGTAGCAAGTATTTT. Encoded protein: CASSYSGSKYF.